These 20 T cell receptor beta chains came from one sample sequenced in a study of T cell responses to AZD1222 COVID-19 vaccine. Libraries were prepared by immunoSEQ multiplex PCR; TCRdb keeps only in-frame clonotypes and omits some of them. The sample lists some 180,000 clones, 90% to 95% occurring once. The sequencing used peripheral blood, collected 28 days after the second dose of the MenACWY control vaccine. These receptors were taken from an adult who received the MenACWY meningococcal vaccine as a control.

This clone was counted once. The V and J genes are TRBV4-3 and TRBJ1-3, with a tentative D call TRBD1 (6 bases). This CDR3 region has 17 residues. Trimming took 4 bases from V and 3 from J, leaving 19 bases between them. Germline V CDR1 and CDR2: LGHNA, YSLEER. The CDR3 loop is CASSRGVSRGGGNTIYF. CDR3 coding DNA: TGCGCCAGCAGCCGAGGCGTAAGCAGGGGAGGTGGAAACACCATATATTTT.

The chain has TRBV6-2 or TRBV6-3 and TRBJ1-6; D remains ambiguous. V gave up 4 bases and J gave up 3 bases, with 7 bases separating them. The CDR3 runs to 14 residues. Germline V gene lookup returns CDR1 MNHEY and CDR2 SVGEGT. CDR3 bases: TGTGCCAGCAGTTCGACAAGCTATAATTCACCCCTCCACTTT. This gives the protein CASSSTSYNSPLHF.

The rearrangement links TRBV6-1 to TRBJ2-3, with D perhaps assigned TRBD1 or TRBD2 (5 bases each). The V gene's germline CDR1 is MNHNS and CDR2 SASEGT. The V end lost 3 bases, the J end lost 6 bases, and 19 bases lay between the germline ends. This CDR3 contains 16 residues. The CDR3 spells CASSEGTGGLRDTQYF. CDR3 sequence (DNA): TGTGCCAGCAGTGAGGGAACAGGAGGCTTGCGGGATACGCAGTATTTT.

V usage is TRBV2 and J usage is TRBJ1-1, with D unresolved. This CDR3 has 13 residues. Trimming cost V 6 bases and J 3 bases, with 11 bases left between them. Germline V gene sequence: CDR1 SNHLY, CDR2 FYNNEI. The CDR3 sequence: CASSGSTDTEAFF. The CDR3 DNA reads TGTGCCAGCAGCGGATCGACGGACACTGAAGCTTTCTTT.

The chain joins TRBV11-2 to TRBJ2-5; TRBD2 agrees at 9 bases. The V gene end was trimmed by 3 bases and the J gene end by 4 bases; junction bases not matched to a gene: 3. Germline assignment: CDR1 SGHAT and CDR2 FQNNGV. CDR3 size: 14 residues. The CDR3 sequence: CASSFGGGAETQYF. CDR3 nucleotide sequence: TGTGCCAGCAGCTTCGGCGGGGGGGCAGAGACCCAGTACTTC.

This clone was counted once. V usage is TRBV18 and J usage is TRBJ1-1, with D maybe TRBD1 (5 bases). Looked up from germline, CDR1 is KGHSH and CDR2 is LQKENI. Trimming left V 3 bases short and J 0 bases short, with 11 bases between. CDR3 length: 15 residues. The CDR3 DNA reads as TGTGCCAGCTCACCCCAGGGAGAGATGAACACTGAAGCTTTCTTT. Translating gives CASSPQGEMNTEAFF. Using reference TRBV18 and TRBJ1-1 for the parts outside the CDR3, the full variable domain is NAGVMQNPRHLVRRRGQEARLRCSPMKGHSHVYWYRQLPEEGLKFMVYLQKENIIDESGMPKERFSAEFPKEGPSILRIQQVVRGDSAAYFCASSPQGEMNTEAFFGQGTRLTVV.

This clone appeared a few times. This chain uses TRBV19 with TRBJ2-6; no clear D. CDR3 size: 15 residues. Germline CDR1 LNHDA, CDR2 SQIVND (reference sequence). Trimming shortened V by 4 bases and J by 0 bases, and 7 bases separated the two germline ends. DNA for the CDR3: TGTGCCAGTAGTAGGAGCTACTCTGGGGCCAACGTCCTGACTTTC. Its protein product is CASSRSYSGANVLTF. Full variable domain (rest looked up from reference TRBV19 and TRBJ2-6): DGGITQSPKYLFRKEGQNVTLSCEQNLNHDAMYWYRQDPGQGLRLIYYSQIVNDFQKGDIAEGYSVSREKKESFPLTVTSAQKNPTAFYLCASSRSYSGANVLTFGAGSRLTVL.

This sequence joins TRBV30 and TRBJ1-1; D remains unclear. Deletions cut 2 bases from V and 6 bases from J, with 13 bases between. Germline loops: CDR1 GTSNPN, CDR2 SVGIG (reference sequence). The CDR3 runs 13 residues. This CDR3 is CAWSRPSKAEAFF. CDR3 coding DNA: TGTGCCTGGAGTCGCCCGTCAAAAGCTGAAGCTTTCTTT.

The genes are TRBV9 and TRBJ1-6; 8 bases fit TRBD1. The germline CDR1 and CDR2 sequences are SGDLS and YYNGEE. The CDR3 length is 15 residues. The V segment lost 4 bases and the J segment 10 bases; nucleotides outside the gene matches: 10. The CDR3 DNA sequence: TGTGCCAGCAGCTCGACCTCGGGACAGGAATCACCCCTCCACTTT. Residues: CASSSTSGQESPLHF.

V is TRBV19 and J is TRBJ1-1; D unclear. The germline gives CDR1 LNHDA, CDR2 SQIVND (reference sequence). Trimming took 3 bases from V and 5 from J, leaving 19 bases between them. CDR3 length equals 16 residues. DNA of the CDR3: TGTGCCAGTAGTATTAGGGCAGGTAGGGTGACGACTGAAGCTTTCTTT. Translating it yields CASSIRAGRVTTEAFF.

This chain uses TRBV14 with TRBJ2-5; no definite D call. There are 13 residues in the CDR3. Trimming stripped 4 bases from V and 7 bases from J, with 13 bases between. The germline gives CDR1 SGHDN, CDR2 FVKESK. As DNA, the CDR3 is TGTGCCAGCAGCCCTGGACCGGCCGGGACCCAGTACTTC. Its translation is CASSPGPAGTQYF.

This clone is a singleton in its sample. The rearrangement joins TRBV2 to TRBJ2-1; 9 positions match TRBD1. Germline CDR1 SNHLY, CDR2 FYNNEI. J lost 6 bases, V lost 4 bases, and 7 bases had no gene match. The CDR3 extends over 15 amino acids. In DNA form, the CDR3 reads TGTGCCAGCAGTGGGGGGAGGACAGGGGCCAATGAGCAGTTCTTC. Translating it yields CASSGGRTGANEQFF.

The rearrangement joins TRBV12-3 or TRBV12-4 to TRBJ1-1; a weak D match, TRBD1 (6 bases). V lost 2 bases to trimming and J lost 5 bases, with 9 bases between them. This CDR3 comprises 13 residues. The CDR3: CASSLRGGTEAFF. The CDR3 DNA is TGTGCCAGCAGTTTAAGGGGGGGGACTGAAGCTTTCTTT.

The rearrangement links TRBV11-3 to TRBJ2-1, with a possible D match to TRBD2 (5 bases). CDR1 and CDR2 from the germline V gene are SGHNT and YENEEA. This CDR3 has 13 residues. V lost 2 bases and J lost 9, with 11 bases in between. The CDR3 nucleotides read TGTGCCAGCAGCTTAACACGTGGGAGTGAGCAGTTCTTC. Protein sequence: CASSLTRGSEQFF.

The V call is TRBV28, the J call TRBJ1-6, with 7 bases matching TRBD1. The CDR3 is 15 residues long. Per germline, CDR1 MDHEN and CDR2 SYDVKM. The junction had 12 bases not matched to a gene; V was cut back by 6 bases and J by 10 bases. The CDR3 protein is CASSRSTGTISPLHF. The CDR3 DNA reads as TGTGCCAGCAGCCGATCGACAGGGACCATATCACCCCTCCACTTT.

This chain joins TRBV6-2 or TRBV6-3 and TRBJ2-1; no clear D gene. Germline V gene lookup returns CDR1 MNHEY and CDR2 SVGEGT. This CDR3 contains 13 residues. Trimming removed 0 bases at V and 9 bases at J, with 9 bases between. CDR3 residues: CASSYSTVTEQFF. DNA of the CDR3: TGTGCCAGCAGTTACTCCACCGTGACTGAGCAGTTCTTC.

The V and J genes are TRBV2 and TRBJ2-7; D unclear. The CDR3 extends over 12 amino acids. Germline V lookup: CDR1 SNHLY, CDR2 FYNNEI. Deletions cut 7 bases from V and 0 bases from J, with 7 bases between. CDR3 sequence (DNA): TGTGCCAGCACCCAGACCTCCTACGAGCAGTACTTC. It translates to CASTQTSYEQYF. Full variable domain (outside the CDR3, taken from reference TRBV2 and TRBJ2-7): EPEVTQTPSHQVTQMGQEVILRCVPISNHLYFYWYRQILGQKVEFLVSFYNNEISEKSEIFDDQFSVERPDGSNFTLKIRSTKLEDSAMYFCASTQTSYEQYFGPGTRLTVT.

The rearrangement joins TRBV30 to TRBJ2-3; a possible D gene is TRBD1 (6 bases). Germline CDR1 GTSNPN, CDR2 SVGIG (reference sequence). The CDR3 runs 17 residues. The V end lost 0 bases, the J end lost 1 base, and 17 bases lay between the germline ends. CDR3 protein: CAWSVGRVTGRTDTQYF. The CDR3, as DNA: TGTGCCTGGAGTGTCGGCCGGGTGACAGGCCGCACAGATACGCAGTATTTT.

The chain carries TRBV7-2 and TRBJ1-4; 10 nucleotides match TRBD1. The CDR3 covers 15 residues. Per the germline V gene, CDR1 is SGHTA and CDR2 is FQGNSA. V lost 5 bases, J lost 7 bases, and 7 bases stayed unmatched. The CDR3 protein is CASSIRQGASEKLFF. In DNA, the CDR3 is TGTGCCAGCAGCATTCGACAGGGGGCAAGTGAAAAACTGTTTTTT.

V gene TRBV6-5 combines with J gene TRBJ1-5; D is uncertain. This CDR3 region has 14 residues. Germline V lookup: CDR1 MNHEY, CDR2 SVGAGI. V was pared by 8 bases and J by 3 bases, with 14 bases between. CDR3 protein: CASRMGGHNQPQHF. The CDR3, as DNA: TGTGCCAGCCGCATGGGCGGCCACAATCAGCCCCAGCATTTT.